This is a list of T cell receptor beta chains from one sample in a study of blood T cell repertoires in COVID-19. Sequencing was performed with immunoSEQ multiplex PCR; in TCRdb, only in-frame clones are kept and a portion is missing. Of approximately 130,000 clones detected, almost 85% appear once; the ten largest clones hold over 10%. The sequencing input was peripheral blood. Every receptor here comes from a human donor in a cohort sampled during active COVID-19. Each CDR3 is given with its conserved first and last residue. The D gene is left open where the match is weak. Size values are once, few and many counts, or a class for expanded clones, and some rows have none.

size	V	length	J	D	DNA	CDR3
NA	TRBV5-1	14	TRBJ2-4	NA	TGCGCCAGCAGCAAGACGACAGGTCCGGCCATTCAGTACTTC	CASSKTTGPAIQYF
NA	TRBV3-1/TRBV3-2	18	TRBJ1-2	NA	TGTGCCAGCAGCCCCACATGGTCTCCTGGGCCCAAAAACTATGGCTACACCTTC	CASSPTWSPGPKNYGYTF
NA	TRBV5-5	14	TRBJ2-7	NA	TGTGCCAGCAGCTTGGACCTAAGGGGCTACGAGCAGTACTTC	CASSLDLRGYEQYF
once	TRBV18	16	TRBJ2-3	TRBD1	TGTGCCAGCTCACGCGGACAGGGGGCAAACACAGATACGCAGTATTTT	CASSRGQGANTDTQYF
NA	TRBV19	13	TRBJ2-3	NA	TGTGCCAGTAGTATCCACGGACAAGATACGCAGTATTTT	CASSIHGQDTQYF
NA	TRBV27	16	TRBJ1-6	NA	TGTGCCAGCGGATCTTGGGGCAGCAGGGCAAGTTCACCCCTCCACTTT	CASGSWGSRASSPLHF
NA	TRBV18	16	TRBJ2-5	NA	TGTGCCAGCTCGCGAAGCGCGGGACAGTGGGGGGAGACCCAGTACTTC	CASSRSAGQWGETQYF
NA	TRBV6-4	13	TRBJ2-1	NA	TGTGCCAGCAGTGAGGGGGTCGGGGGTGAGCAGTTCTTC	CASSEGVGGEQFF
NA	TRBV10-3	15	TRBJ2-4	NA	TGTGCCATCAGTGAGCACAGTGTAGCCAAAAACATTCAGTACTTC	CAISEHSVAKNIQYF
few	TRBV10-3	15	TRBJ2-5	NA	TGTGCCATCAGTGAGTCGGGAGCGTTGCAAGAGACCCAGTACTTC	CAISESGALQETQYF
NA	TRBV29-1	15	TRBJ2-1	TRBD1	TGCAGCGTCAATGGGGGGGACAGGGGGCTGAGTGAGCAGTTCTTC	CSVNGGDRGLSEQFF
NA	TRBV7-2	15	TRBJ2-7	NA	TGTGCCAGCAGCCCCCTAGTCCAGAGCTCCTACGAGCAGTACTTC	CASSPLVQSSYEQYF
once	TRBV29-1	14	TRBJ1-1	NA	TGCAGCGGCAGGGCGGGGGCATCGGGCACTGAAGCTTTCTTT	CSGRAGASGTEAFF
NA	TRBV5-1	14	TRBJ2-5	NA	TGCGCCAGCAGCCTACGACAGCGAGAGGAGACCCAGTACTTC	CASSLRQREETQYF
NA	TRBV7-2	16	TRBJ2-2	NA	TGTGCCAGCAGCCCCGGGATTAACGTAGTGTTAGGGGAGCTGTTTTTT	CASSPGINVVLGELFF
NA	TRBV6-6	13	TRBJ1-2	NA	TGTGCCAGCAGCCCGGACACCAACTATGGCTACACCTTC	CASSPDTNYGYTF
NA	TRBV3-1/TRBV3-2	12	TRBJ1-2	NA	TGTGCCAGCAGCGAAGCGGGGGACGGCTACACCTTC	CASSEAGDGYTF
once	TRBV19	16	TRBJ1-6	NA	TGTGCCAGTAGCCAAGGGGGGGAGATCGGGAATTCACCCCTCCACTTT	CASSQGGEIGNSPLHF
few	TRBV7-9	12	TRBJ1-2	NA	TGTGCCAGCAGCCTCCGGGGGGGTGGCTACACCTTC	CASSLRGGGYTF
NA	TRBV21-1	17	TRBJ2-5	NA	TGTGCCAGCAGCAAAGCAAGGGACAGGGAGAAGGGGGAGACCCAGTACTTC	CASSKARDREKGETQYF
NA	TRBV7-9	14	TRBJ2-3	NA	TGTGCCAGCAGCTTAGAGGGGTCCACAGATACGCAGTATTTT	CASSLEGSTDTQYF
NA	TRBV2	16	TRBJ2-3	TRBD2	TGTGCCAGCAGCGCCCTCGGGGGGTCGGGCACAGATACGCAGTATTTT	CASSALGGSGTDTQYF
NA	TRBV5-1	15	TRBJ2-7	TRBD2	TGCGCCAGCAGCTTGGCTAGCGGGGGGCCCTACGAGCAGTACTTC	CASSLASGGPYEQYF
NA	TRBV7-9	16	TRBJ2-1	TRBD1	TGTGCCAGCAGCAAAAGGGCGACAGGGGGCACGAATGAGCAGTTCTTC	CASSKRATGGTNEQFF
NA	TRBV21-1	19	TRBJ1-5	NA	TGTGCCAGCAGCACGTCCAAAGAGGCGTTGGAATTCGGCAATCAGCCCCAGCATTTT	CASSTSKEALEFGNQPQHF
few	TRBV9	18	TRBJ1-5	NA	TGTGCCAGCAGCGCCTGGACAGAGATAAAGAATAGCAATCAGCCCCAGCATTTT	CASSAWTEIKNSNQPQHF
NA	TRBV5-1	15	TRBJ2-1	NA	TGCGCCAGCAGCTTGGGCCCGAGCTCCTACAATGAGCAGTTCTTC	CASSLGPSSYNEQFF
NA	TRBV19	16	TRBJ1-5	NA	TGTGCCAGTAATCGGGGGGGTCAACTCAGCAATCAGCCCCAGCATTTT	CASNRGGQLSNQPQHF
NA	TRBV6-5	14	TRBJ2-1	TRBD2	TGTGCCAGCAGTCCCCCAGCGGGAGGGAGGGAGCAGTTCTTC	CASSPPAGGREQFF
NA	TRBV5-6	16	TRBJ2-2	TRBD1	TGTGCCAGCAGCTTTCAGGACAGGGAGTTCACCGGGGAGCTGTTTTTT	CASSFQDREFTGELFF
NA	TRBV10-1	16	TRBJ2-7	NA	TGCGCCAGCAGTGAAAGAACCGGGACTCCTTCCTACGAGCAGTACTTC	CASSERTGTPSYEQYF
NA	TRBV5-1	13	TRBJ1-2	NA	TGCGCCAGCAGCTTGGATGGGCTCTATGGCTACACCTTC	CASSLDGLYGYTF
NA	TRBV6-1	13	TRBJ1-2	TRBD1	TGTGCCAGCAGTGAAACGGACAGGGCTGGCTACACCTTC	CASSETDRAGYTF
once	TRBV2	15	TRBJ1-2	NA	TGTGCCAGCAGCACCGACAGACTAGCTAACTATGGCTACACCTTC	CASSTDRLANYGYTF
NA	TRBV7-9	15	TRBJ2-1	TRBD1	TGTGCCAGCAGCTTATCGACAGGGGGAAGCAATGAGCAGTTCTTC	CASSLSTGGSNEQFF
NA	TRBV2	13	TRBJ2-1	TRBD1	TGTGCCAGCATTGGGCCAGGGGGCAATGAGCAGTTCTTC	CASIGPGGNEQFF
NA	TRBV3-1/TRBV3-2	14	TRBJ2-2	TRBD1	TGTGCCAGCAGTCCCAGGGGGCGGGACGGGGAGCTGTTTTTT	CASSPRGRDGELFF
NA	TRBV19	13	TRBJ1-1	NA	TGTGCCAGTAGGGACAGACCGAACACTGAAGCTTTCTTT	CASRDRPNTEAFF
once	TRBV19	18	TRBJ2-1	TRBD2	TGTGCCAGTAGTAAAGGTGCCGGGAGGGGAGGCTCCTACAATGAGCAGTTCTTC	CASSKGAGRGGSYNEQFF
few	TRBV6-5	13	TRBJ1-2	NA	TGTGCCAGCAGTCCACAGGCCCCGGAGGGCTACACCTTC	CASSPQAPEGYTF
NA	TRBV5-1	14	TRBJ2-5	TRBD2	TGCGCCAGCAGCCTCACTAGCGGACAAGAGACCCAGTACTTC	CASSLTSGQETQYF
few	TRBV30	14	TRBJ2-7	NA	TGTGCCTGGAGTGTATCGTCTACGTTTAGCGAGCAGTACTTC	CAWSVSSTFSEQYF
NA	TRBV5-4	14	TRBJ2-2	TRBD1	TGTGCCAGCAGCCAGGACAGGACCACCGGGAAGCTGTTTTTT	CASSQDRTTGKLFF
NA	TRBV10-3	16	TRBJ2-3	TRBD2	TGTGCCATCAGTGCCGCCGGGACTAGCTCCACAGATACGCAGTATTTT	CAISAAGTSSTDTQYF